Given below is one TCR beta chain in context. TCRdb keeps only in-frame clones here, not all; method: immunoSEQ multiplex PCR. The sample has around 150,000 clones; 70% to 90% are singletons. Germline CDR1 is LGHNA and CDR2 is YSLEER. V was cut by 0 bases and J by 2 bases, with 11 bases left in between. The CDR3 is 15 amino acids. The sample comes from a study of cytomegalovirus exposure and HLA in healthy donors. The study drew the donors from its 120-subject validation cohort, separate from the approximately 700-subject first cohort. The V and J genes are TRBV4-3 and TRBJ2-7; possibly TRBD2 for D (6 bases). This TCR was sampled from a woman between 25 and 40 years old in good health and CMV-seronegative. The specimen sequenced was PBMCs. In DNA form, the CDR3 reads TGCGCCAGCAGCCAAGACCCGGGGGTAGCCTACGAGCAGTACTTC. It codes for CASSQDPGVAYEQYF.